What follows are 15 T cell receptor beta chains derived from one specimen sequenced in a study of CD8+ T cells in alopecia areata. Treatment defined: oral pan-JAK inhibitor, 5-10 mg twice daily. Isolated RNA was reverse transcribed into cDNA used as the sequencing template. Libraries were prepared by immunoSEQ multiplex PCR; TCRdb keeps only in-frame clonotypes and omits some of them. The sample consists of about 160,000 clones, roughly 65% of them appearing once. Here the sequenced sample was CD4+ T cells sorted from blood, taken at week 4, from a patient treated with tofacitinib. These receptors all stem from a human donor with alopecia areata.

Only a few counts were recorded for this clone. V and J are TRBV10-3 and TRBJ2-5; TRBD1 or TRBD2 may be the D gene (6 bases each). This CDR3 is built from 15 residues. The V end was cut by 3 bases, the J end by 3 bases, with 14 bases between. The germline CDR1 and CDR2 sequences are ENHRY and SYGVKD. The CDR3 loop reads CAISDPRRGEETQYF. In nucleotides, the CDR3 is TGTGCCATCAGTGACCCGCGGAGGGGGGAAGAGACCCAGTACTTC.

V is TRBV29-1 and J is TRBJ2-3; D is uncertain. Germline assignment: CDR1 SQVTM and CDR2 ANQGSEA. The CDR3 is made up of 14 amino acids. Trimming removed 0 bases from V and 1 base from J, with 8 bases in between. Written as DNA, the CDR3 is TGCAGCGTTGAAGATCGCCACCGCACAGATACGCAGTATTTT. Translating gives CSVEDRHRTDTQYF.

CDR3 protein: CASSQGSTAQETQYF. CDR3 bases: TGTGCCAGCAGCCAAGGCTCGACAGCCCAAGAGACCCAGTACTTC. J is TRBJ2-5 and V is TRBV14; D is perhaps TRBD1 (5 bases). Germline loops: CDR1 SGHDN, CDR2 FVKESK. The length of the CDR3 is 15 residues. The V end lost 1 base, the J end lost 1 base, and 10 bases lay between the germline ends.

The chain couples TRBV29-1 to TRBJ1-2, with D unresolved. V lost 5 bases to trimming and J lost 8 bases, with 9 bases between them. Germline V gives CDR1 SQVTM, CDR2 ANQGSEA. This CDR3 region has 10 residues. The chain's CDR3 is CSVFTEGYTF. As DNA, the CDR3 is TGCAGCGTTTTCACCGAGGGCTACACCTTC.

This clone has just a few counts. The V call is TRBV30, the J call TRBJ2-7; no clear D. Trimming took off 2 bases at V and 7 bases at J, with 15 bases between the two ends. The CDR3 runs 13 residues. From germline, CDR1 is GTSNPN and CDR2 SVGIG (reference sequence). The CDR3 bases are TGTGCCTGGAGTTTGCCGTACCTCGGGGAGCAGTACTTC. Its protein product is CAWSLPYLGEQYF. The variable domain in full, completed from reference TRBV30 and TRBJ2-7, reads SQTIHQWPATLVQPVGSPLSLECTVEGTSNPNLYWYRQAAGRGLQLLFYSVGIGQISSEVPQNLSASRPQDRQFILSSKKLLLSDSGFYLCAWSLPYLGEQYFGPGTRLTVT.

The sample holds a few counts of this clone. This chain uses TRBV29-1 with TRBJ2-5; TRBD1 aligns across 8 bases. Germline trimming cut 5 bases from V and 2 bases from J; bases unmatched to any gene: 4. Germline V gene lookup returns CDR1 SQVTM and CDR2 ANQGSEA. The CDR3 consists of 13 residues. CDR3: CSVFGQGQETQYF. The CDR3 nucleotides are TGCAGCGTTTTTGGACAGGGACAAGAGACCCAGTACTTC.

This clone has just a few counts. The V gene is TRBV5-1, the J gene TRBJ1-1, with 9 bases fitting TRBD1. The CDR3 extends over 14 amino acids. The ends lost 4 bases at V and 2 bases at J; junction bases unmatched: 3. The germline V gene has CDR1 SGHRS and CDR2 YFSETQ. The CDR3 coding sequence is TGCGCCAGCAGCAGGACAGGGGCCAACACTGAAGCTTTCTTT. Its translation is CASSRTGANTEAFF.

This clone has a handful of counts. The V call is TRBV29-1, the J call TRBJ1-1; no reliable D call. V was pared by 5 bases and J by 3 bases, with 16 bases between. CDR1 SQVTM and CDR2 ANQGSEA come from the germline V gene. CDR3 length: 14 residues. CDR3 sequence reads: CSVMRSGWDTEAFF. The CDR3, as DNA: TGCAGCGTTATGAGATCGGGGTGGGACACTGAAGCTTTCTTT.

This clone was seen only a few times. The rearrangement joins TRBV7-2 to TRBJ2-5; weak D call: TRBD1 (6 bases). The CDR3 spans 14 residues. Germline values: CDR1 SGHTA, CDR2 FQGNSA. V was shortened by 5 bases and J by 5 bases, with 15 bases between the two germline ends. The CDR3 here is CASSRSTGFETQYF. The DNA for the CDR3 is TGTGCCAGCAGCCGTTCTACAGGGTTCGAGACCCAGTACTTC.

Turning to this clone: No DNA is shown, since the ends of the CDR3 on it are uncertain; the CDR3 is the one TCRdb lists. The J gene is TRBJ1-4, the V gene TRBV7-2; the tabulated D call, TRBD1, remains unverified against the DNA. The CDR3 totals 15 residues, both ends included. Germline V gene lookup returns CDR1 SGHTA and CDR2 FQGNSA. CDR3 amino acids: CASSLVGTGSSPLFF.

V is TRBV5-1 and J is TRBJ1-6, with 9 bases aligning to TRBD1. The trim removed 4 bases at V and 5 bases at J, leaving 10 bases unmatched. CDR1 is SGHRS and CDR2 is YFSETQ in the germline V gene. This CDR3 spans 17 amino acids. The CDR3 is CASSTRTGQGNNSPLHF. Written as DNA, the CDR3 is TGCGCCAGCAGCACACGCACCGGACAGGGGAATAATTCACCCCTCCACTTT. Variable domain in full (rest from reference TRBV5-1 and TRBJ1-6): KAGVTQTPRYLIKTRGQQVTLSCSPISGHRSVSWYQQTPGQGLQFLFEYFSETQRNKGNFPGRFSGRQFSNSRSEMNVSTLELGDSALYLCASSTRTGQGNNSPLHFGNGTRLTVT.

This clone was observed a handful of times. The chain couples TRBV29-1 to TRBJ2-7, with D perhaps TRBD1 (6 bases). The CDR3 has 13 residues. Germline assignment: CDR1 SQVTM and CDR2 ANQGSEA. The V end was cut by 5 bases, the J end by 5 bases, with 16 bases between. CDR3 protein: CSVSQGIGDEQYF. Written as DNA, the CDR3 is TGCAGCGTTTCGCAGGGGATAGGTGACGAGCAGTACTTC.

The chain links TRBV9 to TRBJ2-6; D is unclear. The CDR3 length is 13 residues. Per germline, CDR1 SGDLS and CDR2 YYNGEE. V was trimmed by 4 bases and J by 0 bases, leaving 2 bases between them. The CDR3 loop is CASSRSGANVLTF. The CDR3 nucleotides read TGTGCCAGCAGCCGCTCTGGGGCCAACGTCCTGACTTTC.

Comments on this clone: The sample carries other DNA sequences with the same CDR3. This chain connects TRBV7-2 to TRBJ2-2; a possible D gene is TRBD1 (5 bases). Trimming shortened V by 5 bases and J by 1 base, and 8 bases separated the two germline ends. CDR1 and CDR2 (germline): SGHTA, FQGNSA. This CDR3 is built from 14 residues. CDR3 DNA sequence: TGTGCCAGCAGCCGCGACAGGAACACCGGGGAGCTGTTTTTT. Encoded protein: CASSRDRNTGELFF.

The chain recombines TRBV7-3 with TRBJ2-3; D might be TRBD1 or TRBD2, each matching 5 bases. V lost 5 bases to trimming and J lost 4 bases, with 19 bases between them. CDR1 and CDR2 (germline): SGHTA, FQGTGA. The CDR3 has 16 residues. The CDR3 reads CASSLLPGPRADTQYF. The CDR3 DNA is TGTGCCAGCAGCCTGCTCCCGGGACCGCGCGCAGATACGCAGTATTTT. Full variable domain (outside the CDR3, taken from reference TRBV7-3 and TRBJ2-3): GAGVSQTPSNKVTEKGKYVELRCDPISGHTALYWYRQSLGQGPEFLIYFQGTGAADDSGLPNDRFFAVRPEGSVSTLKIQRTERGDSAVYLCASSLLPGPRADTQYFGPGTRLTVL.